These 14 T cell receptor beta chains were sequenced from one sample in a study of T cell repertoires in cytomegalovirus infection. TCRdb re-derived calls from the reads in MiXCR, one entry per CDR3 protein. The table has around 290,000 distinct CDR3 sequences, about 26% seen once. The material sequenced was PBMCs. These receptors originate from a human donor in good health (CMV status not recorded). Some clones in this sample may be carry-over from other donors' samples.

This clonotype was seen only once. A single base separates this from a much larger clone, so it may be a read error. The genes are TRBV12-3 or TRBV12-4 and TRBJ1-5; 9 nucleotides agree with TRBD1. The CDR3 totals 14 residues. CDR3 sequence (DNA): TGTTCCAGCAGTAATGGACAGGGGAGTCAGCCCCAGCATTTT. As protein: CSSSNGQGSQPQHF.

This clonotype has only a few counts. The chain carries TRBV7-9 and TRBJ2-1, with 13 bases that match TRBD2. Trimming cost V 7 bases and J 6 bases; bases outside gene matches: 12. The CDR3 is made up of 17 amino acids. Germline CDR1 and CDR2: SEHNR and FQNEAQ (reference sequence). The CDR3 here is CASTQPGTSGVGNEQFF. Here the CDR3 DNA reads TGTGCCAGCACCCAGCCCGGGACTAGCGGGGTGGGCAATGAGCAGTTCTTC.

The V call is TRBV20-1, the J call TRBJ1-4, with 9 positions matching TRBD1. The germline V gene has CDR1 DFQATT and CDR2 SNEGSKA (reference sequence). The length of the CDR3 is 14 residues. The V segment lost 3 bases and the J segment 8 bases; nucleotides outside the gene matches: 7. CDR3 sequence reads: CSASAGDRDEKLFF. In DNA, the CDR3 is TGCAGTGCTAGCGCCGGGGACAGGGACGAAAAACTGTTTTTT.

This clonotype showed up just once. The rearrangement links TRBV5-1 to TRBJ2-4, with a tentative D call TRBD2 (5 bases). The germline V and J ends were trimmed by 2 bases and 9 bases, with 15 bases remaining between them. Germline V CDR1 and CDR2: SGHRS, YFSETQ. The CDR3 totals 14 residues. The CDR3, as DNA: TGCGCCAGCAGCTTATCTAATGATGGGAGCATTCAGTACTTC. Translating it yields CASSLSNDGSIQYF.

This clonotype has at least ten counts. The chain is built from TRBV28 and TRBJ2-7, with 10 bases fitting TRBD2. The junction had 6 bases not matched to a gene; V was cut back by 6 bases and J by 1 base. Germline V gene data show CDR1 as MDHEN and CDR2 as SYDVKM. This CDR3 comprises 15 residues. The CDR3 loop reads CASRTRTSGSYEQYF. The CDR3 DNA sequence: TGTGCCAGCAGAACGCGGACTAGCGGTTCCTACGAGCAGTACTTC.

This clonotype was detected only a few times. This chain joins TRBV25-1 and TRBJ1-3; no clear D gene. The V and J ends lost 1 base and 0 bases respectively, with 7 bases between them. The V gene's germline CDR1 is MGHDK and CDR2 SYGVNS. The CDR3 is made up of 15 amino acids. CDR3 nucleotides: TGTGCCAGCAGTGAATCGGCAGGCTCTGGAAACACCATATATTTT. This encodes CASSESAGSGNTIYF.

The rearrangement uses TRBV28 and TRBJ1-5, with D possibly matching TRBD1 (5 bases). This CDR3 has 15 amino acids. Trimming pared 4 bases from V and 0 bases from J, leaving 10 bases between. Germline V gene data show CDR1 as MDHEN and CDR2 as SYDVKM. The CDR3 DNA sequence: TGTGCCAGCAGTTACTGGGACGGTAGCAATCAGCCCCAGCATTTT. It is translated as CASSYWDGSNQPQHF.

This clonotype was counted a few times. The rearrangement uses TRBV20-1 and TRBJ1-6; 7 bases map to TRBD1. The germline V gene has CDR1 DFQATT and CDR2 SNEGSKA (reference sequence). The CDR3 contains 14 residues. Trimming removed 1 base from V and 10 bases from J; junction bases left unmatched: 7. CDR3 loop: CSARVTGANSPLHF. In DNA form, the CDR3 reads TGCAGTGCTAGAGTTACAGGGGCAAACTCACCCCTCCACTTT.

J is TRBJ2-6 and V is TRBV11-3; 12 nucleotides line up with TRBD2. The CDR3 spans 20 residues. The J segment lost 1 base and the V segment lost 0 bases, leaving 7 bases of the junction unmatched. The V gene's germline CDR1 is SGHNT and CDR2 YENEEA. This chain's CDR3 is CASSLEVWTSGMSGANVLTF. The DNA of the CDR3 is TGTGCCAGCAGCTTAGAGGTCTGGACTAGCGGGATGTCTGGGGCCAACGTCCTGACTTTC.

This clonotype has at least ten counts. The chain couples TRBV7-2 to TRBJ1-5; 9 bases align to TRBD1. The V gene's germline CDR1 is SGHTA and CDR2 FQGNSA. The CDR3 spans 17 residues. The trim removed 5 bases at V and 3 bases at J, leaving 11 bases unmatched. CDR3 protein: CASSRGPGTGFNQPQHF. CDR3 DNA: TGTGCCAGCAGCCGAGGTCCCGGGACAGGGTTCAATCAGCCCCAGCATTTT.

The chain is built from TRBV9 and TRBJ2-1, with 13 bases aligning to TRBD2. CDR1 and CDR2 (germline): SGDLS, YYNGEE. The CDR3 extends over 16 amino acids. With V trimmed by 4 bases and J by 8 bases, 9 bases remained unmatched. CDR3 in amino acids: CASSPRLAGGVDEQFF. As DNA, the CDR3 is TGTGCCAGCAGCCCCCGACTAGCGGGGGGTGTGGATGAGCAGTTCTTC.

This clonotype appeared a few times. The chain carries TRBV11-2 and TRBJ2-5; TRBD2 might be the D (6 bases). V was clipped by 5 bases and J by 3 bases, with 19 bases between them. The CDR3 covers 16 residues. Germline loops: CDR1 SGHAT, CDR2 FQNNGV. CDR3 sequence: CASSLGTLPLEETQYF. The CDR3 DNA is TGTGCCAGCAGCCTCGGGACTCTTCCCTTGGAAGAGACCCAGTACTTC.

This clonotype was detected once. The chain employs TRBV29-1 and TRBJ2-2, with D perhaps matching TRBD1 (5 bases). This CDR3 comprises 13 residues. The V end was cut by 5 bases, the J end by 1 base, with 8 bases between. Germline CDR1 is SQVTM and CDR2 is ANQGSEA. In nucleotides, the CDR3 is TGCAGCGTTAGCAGGGTGAACACCGGGGAGCTGTTTTTT. This translates into CSVSRVNTGELFF.

The chain carries TRBV18 and TRBJ1-2; a weak D match, TRBD1 (6 bases). V lost 5 bases, J lost 4 bases, and 14 bases lay in between. The CDR3 totals 14 residues. CDR1 and CDR2 (germline): KGHSH, LQKENI. CDR3 in amino acids: CASSTTGSGYGYTF. CDR3 in DNA: TGTGCCAGCTCAACCACAGGGAGTGGCTATGGCTACACCTTC.